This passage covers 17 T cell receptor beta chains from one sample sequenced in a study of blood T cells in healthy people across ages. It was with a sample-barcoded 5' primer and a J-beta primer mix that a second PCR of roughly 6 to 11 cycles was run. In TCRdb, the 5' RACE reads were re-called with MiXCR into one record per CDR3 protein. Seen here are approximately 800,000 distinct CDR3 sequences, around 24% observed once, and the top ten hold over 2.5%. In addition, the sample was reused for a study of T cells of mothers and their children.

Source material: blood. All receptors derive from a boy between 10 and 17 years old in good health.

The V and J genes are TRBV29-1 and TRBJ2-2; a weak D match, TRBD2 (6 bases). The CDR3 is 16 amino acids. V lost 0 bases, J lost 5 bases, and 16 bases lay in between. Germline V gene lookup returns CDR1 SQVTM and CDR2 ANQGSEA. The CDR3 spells CSVEDLEGPRTGELFF. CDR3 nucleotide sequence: TGCAGCGTTGAAGATCTGGAGGGACCTCGGACCGGGGAGCTGTTTTTT.

The CDR3 DNA reads TGTGCCAGTAGTATAGTTGGGACAGGCTACAATGAGCAGTTCTTC. Translating gives CASSIVGTGYNEQFF. The chain has TRBV19 and TRBJ2-1, with 8 bases fitting TRBD1. The V and J ends lost 1 base and 3 bases, in that order; junction bases with no gene match: 2. CDR1 and CDR2 (germline): LNHDA, SQIVND (reference sequence). The CDR3 loop spans 15 amino acids.

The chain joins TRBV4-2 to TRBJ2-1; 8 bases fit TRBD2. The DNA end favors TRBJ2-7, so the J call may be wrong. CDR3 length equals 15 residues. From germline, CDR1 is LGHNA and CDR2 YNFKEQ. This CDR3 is CASSQGSAGGYEQYF. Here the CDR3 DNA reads TGTGCCAGCAGCCAAGGGAGCGCGGGGGGTTACGAGCAGTACTTC.

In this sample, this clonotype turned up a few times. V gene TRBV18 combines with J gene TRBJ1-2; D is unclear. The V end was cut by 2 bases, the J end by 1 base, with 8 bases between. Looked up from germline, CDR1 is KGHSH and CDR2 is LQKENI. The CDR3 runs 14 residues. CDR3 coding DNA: TGTGCCAGCTCACCAATGAGGGATAACTATGGCTACACCTTC. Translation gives CASSPMRDNYGYTF.

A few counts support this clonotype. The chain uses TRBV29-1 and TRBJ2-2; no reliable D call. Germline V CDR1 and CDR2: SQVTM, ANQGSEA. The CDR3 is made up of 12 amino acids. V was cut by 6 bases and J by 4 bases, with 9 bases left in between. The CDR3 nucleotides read TGCAGCGTCCCCTTTCCCACCGGGGAGCTGTTTTTT. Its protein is CSVPFPTGELFF.

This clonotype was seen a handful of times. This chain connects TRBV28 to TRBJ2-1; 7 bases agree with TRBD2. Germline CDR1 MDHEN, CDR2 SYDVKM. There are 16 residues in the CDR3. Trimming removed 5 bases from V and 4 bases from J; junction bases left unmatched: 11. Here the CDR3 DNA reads TGTGCCAGCAGTCTGAGCGGGACGGAGCTTTACAATGAGCAGTTCTTC. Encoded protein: CASSLSGTELYNEQFF.

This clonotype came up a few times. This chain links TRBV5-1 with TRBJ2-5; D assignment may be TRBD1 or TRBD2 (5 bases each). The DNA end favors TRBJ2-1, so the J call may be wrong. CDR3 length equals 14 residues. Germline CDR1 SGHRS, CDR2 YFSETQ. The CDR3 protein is CASSLGPGSPEQFF. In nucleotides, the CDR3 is TGCGCCAGCAGCTTGGGGCCAGGGAGTCCTGAGCAGTTCTTC.

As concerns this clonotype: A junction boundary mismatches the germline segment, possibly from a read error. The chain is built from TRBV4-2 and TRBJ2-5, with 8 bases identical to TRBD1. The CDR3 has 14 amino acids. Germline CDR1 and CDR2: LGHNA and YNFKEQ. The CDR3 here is CANSPGQGQETQYF. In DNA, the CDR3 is TGTGCCAACAGCCCCGGACAGGGACAAGAGACCCAGTACTTC.

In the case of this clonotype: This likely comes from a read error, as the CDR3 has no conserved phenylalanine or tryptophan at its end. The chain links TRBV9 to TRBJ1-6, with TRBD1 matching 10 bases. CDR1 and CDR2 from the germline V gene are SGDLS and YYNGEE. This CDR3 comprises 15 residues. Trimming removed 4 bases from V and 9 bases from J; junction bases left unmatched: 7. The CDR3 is CASSSGGTGVSPLHS. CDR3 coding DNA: TGTGCCAGCAGCTCAGGTGGGACAGGGGTTTCACCCCTCCACTCT.

In nucleotides, the CDR3 is TGTGCCAGCAGCCAACCCGGACAGGGGGCTGGGGAGCAGTACTTC. Translation gives CASSQPGQGAGEQYF. The chain couples TRBV4-2 to TRBJ2-7; 11 nucleotides align to TRBD1. The germline V gene encodes CDR1 LGHNA and CDR2 YNFKEQ. CDR3 length: 15 amino acids. The V segment lost 2 bases and the J segment 7 bases; nucleotides outside the gene matches: 7.

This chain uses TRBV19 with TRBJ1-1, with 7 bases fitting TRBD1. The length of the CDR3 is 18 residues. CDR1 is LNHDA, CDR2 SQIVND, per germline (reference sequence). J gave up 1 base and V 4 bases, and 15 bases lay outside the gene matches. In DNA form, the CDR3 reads TGTGCCAGTAGTACCTTAATCCCCCAGAGGACAGGGAACACTGAAGCTTTCTTT. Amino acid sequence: CASSTLIPQRTGNTEAFF. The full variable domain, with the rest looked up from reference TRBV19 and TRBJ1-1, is DGGITQSPKYLFRKEGQNVTLSCEQNLNHDAMYWYRQDPGQGLRLIYYSQIVNDFQKGDIAEGYSVSREKKESFPLTVTSAQKNPTAFYLCASSTLIPQRTGNTEAFFGQGTRLTVV.

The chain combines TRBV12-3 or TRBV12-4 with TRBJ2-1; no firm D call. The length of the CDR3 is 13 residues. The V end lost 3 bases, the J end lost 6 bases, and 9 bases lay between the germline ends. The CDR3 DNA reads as TGTGCCAGCAGTTTTCGGGCGCGCAATGAGCAGTTCTTC. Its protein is CASSFRARNEQFF.

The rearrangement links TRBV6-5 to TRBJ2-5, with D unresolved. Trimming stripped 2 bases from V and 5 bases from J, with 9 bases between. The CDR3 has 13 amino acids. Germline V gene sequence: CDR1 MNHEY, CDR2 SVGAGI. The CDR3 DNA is TGTGCCAGCAGTTACACCAGCCGCGAGACCCAGTACTTC. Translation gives CASSYTSRETQYF.

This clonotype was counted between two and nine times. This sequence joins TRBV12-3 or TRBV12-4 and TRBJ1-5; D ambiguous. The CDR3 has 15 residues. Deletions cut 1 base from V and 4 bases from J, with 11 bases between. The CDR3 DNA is TGTGCCAGCAGTTTAGGTCCCGTTGGGAATCAGCCCCAGCATTTT. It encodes CASSLGPVGNQPQHF.

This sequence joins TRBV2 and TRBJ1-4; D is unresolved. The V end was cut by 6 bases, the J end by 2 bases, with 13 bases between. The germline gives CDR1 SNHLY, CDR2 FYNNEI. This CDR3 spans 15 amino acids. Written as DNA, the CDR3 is TGTGCCAGCAGCCTTTTTTTGTCGACTAATGAAAAACTGTTTTTT. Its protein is CASSLFLSTNEKLFF. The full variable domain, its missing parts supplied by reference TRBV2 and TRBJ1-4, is EPEVTQTPSHQVTQMGQEVILRCVPISNHLYFYWYRQILGQKVEFLVSFYNNEISEKSEIFDDQFSVERPDGSNFTLKIRSTKLEDSAMYFCASSLFLSTNEKLFFGSGTQLSVL.

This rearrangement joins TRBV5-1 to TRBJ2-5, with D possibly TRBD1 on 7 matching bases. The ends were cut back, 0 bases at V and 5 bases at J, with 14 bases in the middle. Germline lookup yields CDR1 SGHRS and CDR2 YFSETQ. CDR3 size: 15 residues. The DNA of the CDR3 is TGCGCCAGCAGCTTGGCAGGGGGGCGAGAGGAGACCCAGTACTTC. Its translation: CASSLAGGREETQYF.

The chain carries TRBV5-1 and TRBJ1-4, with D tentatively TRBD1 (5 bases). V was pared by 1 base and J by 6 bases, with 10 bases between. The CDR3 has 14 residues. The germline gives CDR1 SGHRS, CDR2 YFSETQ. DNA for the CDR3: TGCGCCAGCAGCTTGTCAGGGCAGGATGAAAAACTGTTTTTT. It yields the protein CASSLSGQDEKLFF.